This T cell receptor (beta chain) emerged from a study of shared clonotypes between healthy human individuals. Note on this clone: What it binds is not known.

Findings of the study overall: Between a handful of donors, naive CD4 clonotypes were shared at a level of around 4.9%. It was the few donors that limited the genetic and exposure-history diversity represented.

V lost 1 base and J lost 3, with 7 bases in between. The CDR3 is made up of 13 amino acids. Germline V gene data show CDR1 as MNHNS and CDR2 as SASEGT. This table comes from immunoSEQ multiplex PCR, and its TCRdb copy is limited to in-frame clones, with some not included. Found here are roughly 2.6 million clones, around nine tenths of them singletons; the top ten hold roughly 0.15%. Sequenced material: naive CD4+ T cells sorted from blood. Subset reported: CD45RA+ positively selected. This sequence joins TRBV6-1 and TRBJ2-7; no definite D call. The sequence came from a man younger than 35 in good health. The CDR3 nucleotides are TGTGCCAGCAGTGAAGGGTTGCTCTACGAGCAGTACTTC. Its protein is CASSEGLLYEQYF.